This T cell receptor beta chain was sequenced in a study of PD-1 blockade in classical Hodgkin lymphoma (dated by TCRdb to between 2020 and 2021). Concerning the study at large: Nivolumab dosing was 3 mg/kg intravenously every 2 weeks, continuing until either disease progression or unacceptable toxicity. A peripheral blood immune signature of response to PD-1 blockade in classical Hodgkin lymphoma was defined using TCR beta sequencing and CyTOF. Results and caveats for the whole study, not just this receptor: Among trial patients, those achieving complete response had baseline diversity similar to that of newly diagnosed patients, while diversity was significantly lower in partial responders and progressors. Lower diversity was observed in patients in whom nivolumab was started less than 1 year after ASCT, and these patients were excluded from later analyses so that confounding by immune reconstitution would be avoided. By C4D1, a significant rise was seen in CD4+ TCR diversity but not in CD8+ TCR diversity (p=0.0027 vs p=0.16), and the rise was most apparent among complete responders (p=0.02). Baseline TCR diversity was reported to be lower in newly diagnosed patients than in healthy donors and to be lower still in relapsed/refractory patients. The study was limited to a single clinical trial cohort, and causes of repertoire differences, possibly disease activity or prior therapy, remained undefined.

Genomic DNA was extracted with the Qiagen DNeasy kit from unsorted PBMCs and from negatively selected CD4+ and CD8+ fractions. Amplification of TCR beta CDR3 regions was done by immunoSEQ multiplex PCR with primers that anneal to V and J segments. A synthetic immune receptor repertoire was used to minimize amplification bias, and any residual bias was removed computationally once sequencing was done. The authors' pipeline ran thus. Repertoire diversity was quantified as the Shannon entropy index using custom Python scripts. The unsorted, CD4+ and CD8+ repertoires were each analyzed separately, with the exception of combined analyses, where CD4+ and CD8+ sequences were merged in silico. A clone was considered expanded if an increase in frequency of at least 2-fold after treatment relative to C1D1 was found, and a pseudocount of 0.5 was applied to clones undetected at baseline. Singleton clones were defined as clones with 0 or 1 copy at C1D1, and non-singleton clones were defined as clones with 2 or more copies. Clones expanded in unsorted samples were assigned a CD4+, CD8+ or unknown annotation through matching of protein sequences in sorted samples from the same patient. Wilcoxon tests on paired samples were used to test changes in diversity from C1D1 to C4D1. TCRdb mirrors the immuneACCESS table, restricted to in-frame sequences. Some clones are absent from its copies; in checked studies, under half trace to an unresolved V gene, and the reason for the others is unknown. Clone size and the V and J calls come from that table; the DNA yielded D and trimming. A total of under 100,000 clones appear in this sample, over 80% of them only once. The ten biggest clones cover 10% to 15% of the sample.

The time point label of this sample denotes: cycle 1 day 1 (C1D1), immediately before nivolumab initiation. All trial patients had relapsed after autologous stem cell transplantation, with cohorts A, B and C differing in prior brentuximab vedotin exposure. A total of under 70 patients with relapsed/refractory classical Hodgkin lymphoma made up the trial cohort, and each patient's best overall response was complete response, partial response or progressive disease. In the multi-cohort phase II CheckMate 205 trial, trial patients received single-agent nivolumab. An independent review committee assessed best overall response by applying the 2007 International Working Group response criteria. Trial PBMCs were collected just before the start of nivolumab (C1D1) and during therapy at cycle 2 day 1 and cycle 4 day 1. Peripheral blood was collected in 8 mL Vacutainer Cell Preparation Tubes, from which PBMCs were isolated by centrifugation and then cryopreserved.

V drops 0 bases and J drops 4 bases, leaving 11 bases in between. Reading the germline V gene gives CDR1 SGHRS and CDR2 YFSETQ. The CDR3 measures 14 amino acids from cysteine to phenylalanine. Kept here is only the CDR3 DNA, which spans 42 bases and is read in frame from base 1. Concerning this clone itself: What antigen it recognizes has not been identified. Base qualities are not recorded, but no much larger clone differs from it by a single base. Different DNA sequences within this sample yield the same CDR3.

Sequenced here: peripheral blood mononuclear cells (PBMCs), sampled at baseline. The rearranged chain carries TRBV5-1 and TRBJ2-7; perhaps TRBD2 is the D gene, with 5 bases matching. The clonotype originates from a human donor with classical Hodgkin lymphoma. The DNA sequence follows: TGCGCCAGCAGCTTGGAGGCTAGCAGTTACGAGCAGTACTTC. Its translation reads: CASSLEASSYEQYF.